This T cell receptor beta chain comes out of a study of shared clonotypes between healthy human individuals. About the research overall: Three plates each covered CD4 naive and memory; CD8 naive two, CD8 memory one. Findings and caveats of the study: What limited the represented genetic and exposure-history diversity was the small number of donors. Sharing of clonotypes among donors was expected to vary with sequencing depth.

On this clone itself: Its antigen is currently unknown.

The protocol was immunoSEQ multiplex PCR, while the TCRdb copy is restricted to in-frame clones and leaves out a portion. The top ten clones hold about 0.36% of a sample with approximately 2,000,000 clones, about 90% of them seen once. CDR1 is MDHEN and CDR2 is SYDVKM in the germline V gene. The V and J ends lost 4 bases and 3 bases, in that order; junction bases with no gene match: 0. The CDR3 is made up of 15 amino acids. The CD4+ fraction was divided into a CD45RA+ naive subset and a CD45RA-negative memory subset. The V call is TRBV28, the J call TRBJ2-3; TRBD2 agrees at 14 bases. This clonotype originated in a man between 18 and 29 years old in good health. Some clones in this sample may be carry-over from other donors' samples. Sequenced sample: naive CD4+ T cells from PBMCs. The subset: CD45RA+ positively selected. CDR3 sequence (DNA): TGTGCCAGCAGTTGGACTAGCGGGAGGACAGATACGCAGTATTTT. Its translation: CASSWTSGRTDTQYF.